A selection of T cell receptor beta chains follows, all from one sample in a study of memory CD4+ T cells and cytomegalovirus serostatus. Sequencing was performed with immunoSEQ multiplex PCR; in TCRdb, only in-frame clones are kept and a portion is missing. The table records roughly 48,000 clones, approximately 80% of them present only once. Material: memory CD4+ T cells from blood. The receptors come from an adult in good health and CMV-seropositive. The CDR3 runs from the conserved cysteine through the conserved F or W. The D gene is left open where the match is weak. Size values are once, few and many counts, or a class for expanded clones, and some rows have none.

V	size	J	D	DNA	CDR3
TRBV6-5	NA	TRBJ2-3	NA	TGTGCCAGCAGCTACGGGCCAAGCACAGATACGCAGTATTTT	CASSYGPSTDTQYF
TRBV18	NA	TRBJ2-7	NA	TGTGCCAGCTCATTACAGACCGATTACGAGCAGTACTTC	CASSLQTDYEQYF
TRBV6-1	once	TRBJ1-5	NA	TGTGCCAGCAGTGTCGGTGGGGATCAGCCCCAGCATTTT	CASSVGGDQPQHF
TRBV6-6	once	TRBJ1-5	TRBD1	TGTGCCAGCAGTTATGGAGGGGGCAAGCCCCAGCATTTT	CASSYGGGKPQHF
TRBV9	NA	TRBJ2-1	NA	TGTGCCAGCAGCTCCGCGGTGGGTCCCTACAATGAGCAGTTCTTC	CASSSAVGPYNEQFF
TRBV4-3	NA	TRBJ1-3	NA	TGCGCCAGCAGCCTGGAGGTTACCTTCTCTGGAAACACCATATATTTT	CASSLEVTFSGNTIYF
TRBV19	NA	TRBJ1-1	TRBD1	TGTGCCAGTAGTATGAGGACAGGGGGCACTGAAGCTTTCTTT	CASSMRTGGTEAFF
TRBV18	NA	TRBJ1-1	NA	TGTGCCAGCTCCACCCTTTCTGAAGCTTTCTTT	CASSTLSEAFF
TRBV4-1	NA	TRBJ1-2	NA	TGCGCCAGCAGCCAAGAGGGCGCGGGGGCAGACTATGGCTACACCTTC	CASSQEGAGADYGYTF
TRBV7-2	few	TRBJ1-6	NA	TGTGCCAGCAGCTTAGGGCCCAATTCACCCCTCCACTTT	CASSLGPNSPLHF
TRBV28	NA	TRBJ1-4	TRBD1	TGTGCCAGCAGCCCCCGGGGGGAGACAGGGGAAGAAAAACTGTTTTTT	CASSPRGETGEEKLFF
TRBV18	NA	TRBJ1-1	NA	TGTGCCAGCTCACCACAAGGGGGAAGTCTGACGAACACTGAAGCTTTCTTT	CASSPQGGSLTNTEAFF
TRBV28	NA	TRBJ1-6	NA	TGTGCCAGCAGTCGCGCTTTTGGCAGGGGCCCTTTCCGCTCCTCCTATAATTCACCCCTCCACTTT	CASSRAFGRGPFRSSYNSPLHF
TRBV5-5	NA	TRBJ1-2	NA	TGTGCCAGCAGCTTGGACACCTATGGCTACACCTTC	CASSLDTYGYTF
TRBV27	NA	TRBJ1-4	TRBD1	TGTGCCAGCAGTTTGACACGCGGGGACAGGGTAAATGAAAAACTGTTTTTT	CASSLTRGDRVNEKLFF
TRBV5-1	NA	TRBJ2-3	TRBD1	TGCGCCAGCAGCTTGGCGGACAGGGACACAGATACGCAGTATTTT	CASSLADRDTDTQYF
TRBV9	NA	TRBJ1-5	TRBD1	TGTGCCAGCAGCCCGGGACAGGGGTGGAATCAGCCCCAGCATTTT	CASSPGQGWNQPQHF
TRBV2	few	TRBJ2-2	TRBD1	TGTGCCAGCAGATTGGACAGGGGAATTATCGGGGAGCTGTTTTTT	CASRLDRGIIGELFF
TRBV29-1	NA	TRBJ1-3	TRBD1	TGCAGCGTTAGAACGGGACAGAGCTCTGGAAACACCATATATTTT	CSVRTGQSSGNTIYF
TRBV5-1	NA	TRBJ1-3	TRBD1	TGCGCCAGCAGCCCCGGGACAGCCGGAAACACCATATATTTT	CASSPGTAGNTIYF
TRBV30	NA	TRBJ1-6	NA	TGTGCCTTCAGACAGGACCGGATTTCACCCCTCCACTTT	CAFRQDRISPLHF
TRBV28	NA	TRBJ2-3	TRBD2	TGTGCCAGCAGTTTTTGGAGGGGGACTAGCGGGAAGTATTTT	CASSFWRGTSGKYF
TRBV6-1	NA	TRBJ2-3	NA	TGTGCCAGCAGTGATCGAAATACGCAGTATTTT	CASSDRNTQYF
TRBV19	NA	TRBJ1-1	NA	TGTGCCAGCCGTGACAGGTCCGGGGGAGCTTTCTTT	CASRDRSGGAFF
TRBV5-1	NA	TRBJ1-5	NA	TGCGCCAGCAGCTTATGGGGGTTAGAAAGCAATCAGCCCCAGCATTTT	CASSLWGLESNQPQHF
TRBV28	NA	TRBJ2-6	TRBD1	TGTGCCAGCGGACCCCAAAGGGACAGGGGACGTTATAGGGGGGCCAACGTCCTGACTTTC	CASGPQRDRGRYRGANVLTF
TRBV30	NA	TRBJ2-7	TRBD2	TGTGCCTGGAAGGGACTAGCGGGTCCAACGAACTCCTACGAGCAGTACTTC	CAWKGLAGPTNSYEQYF
TRBV18	NA	TRBJ2-1	NA	TGTGCCAGCTCACCACCGCGAGGCCAGAGCTCCTACAATGAGCAGTTCTTC	CASSPPRGQSSYNEQFF
TRBV7-9	NA	TRBJ1-1	NA	TGTGCCAGCAGCTTAGCGGCGGCACCTGAAGCTTTCTTT	CASSLAAAPEAFF
TRBV21-1	NA	TRBJ2-5	NA	TGTGCCAATTCACTTTATGGAGAGACCCAGTACTTC	CANSLYGETQYF
TRBV10-3	NA	TRBJ2-2	NA	TGTGCCATCAGGAAGGAGGGCAGGGGCACCGGGGAGCTGTTTTTT	CAIRKEGRGTGELFF
TRBV10-3	few	TRBJ1-1	NA	TGTGCCATCAACGACCGGGGAATAGGTGAAGCTTTCTTT	CAINDRGIGEAFF
TRBV20-1	NA	TRBJ1-2	TRBD1	TGCAGTGCGCAGGGGGGAAATGGCTACACCTTC	CSAQGGNGYTF
TRBV19	NA	TRBJ1-1	NA	TGTGCCAGTAGTACAACAGGGTTGAACACTGAAGCTTTCTTT	CASSTTGLNTEAFF
TRBV6-1	NA	TRBJ1-5	NA	TGTGCCAGCAGTGAAATGGGCAGGGTAGGGCAGCCCCAGCATTTT	CASSEMGRVGQPQHF
TRBV2	NA	TRBJ2-1	NA	TGTGCCAGCAGGGAACCTGTGTATGAGCAGTTCTTC	CASREPVYEQFF
TRBV11-3	NA	TRBJ2-1	TRBD2	TGTGCCAGCAGTCCGGGAGGTTCCTACAATGAGCAGTTCTTC	CASSPGGSYNEQFF
TRBV10-1	few	TRBJ2-1	NA	TGCGCCAGCAGCCTGACTACCTACAATGAGCAGTTCTTC	CASSLTTYNEQFF
TRBV29-1	once	TRBJ2-7	TRBD2	TGCAGCACGACTAGCGGGTCCTCCTACGAGCAGTACTTC	CSTTSGSSYEQYF
TRBV5-6	few	TRBJ2-5	NA	TGTGCCAGCAGCTTGGTTGGGGACCACCCAGGAAGTCGGAGAGAGACCCAGTACTTC	CASSLVGDHPGSRRETQYF
TRBV7-6	once	TRBJ1-2	NA	TGTGCCAGCGCCCGGACATTCCCCAACTATGGCTACACCTTC	CASARTFPNYGYTF
TRBV2	NA	TRBJ1-2	NA	TGTGCCAGCAGGGTGGCGGGGCTCTTCTATGGCTACACCTTC	CASRVAGLFYGYTF
TRBV6-5	NA	TRBJ2-2	TRBD2	TGTGCCAGCAGTTACGCGGGAGGGAGCACCGGGGAGCTGTTTTTT	CASSYAGGSTGELFF
TRBV7-6	NA	TRBJ2-5	NA	TGTGCCAGCAGCTTAACCTCTTGGACACCTCAAGAGACCCAGTACTTC	CASSLTSWTPQETQYF
TRBV9	NA	TRBJ1-4	TRBD1	TGTGCCAGCAGCGGCAGGGGGCGTGGAAATGAAAAACTGTTTTTT	CASSGRGRGNEKLFF